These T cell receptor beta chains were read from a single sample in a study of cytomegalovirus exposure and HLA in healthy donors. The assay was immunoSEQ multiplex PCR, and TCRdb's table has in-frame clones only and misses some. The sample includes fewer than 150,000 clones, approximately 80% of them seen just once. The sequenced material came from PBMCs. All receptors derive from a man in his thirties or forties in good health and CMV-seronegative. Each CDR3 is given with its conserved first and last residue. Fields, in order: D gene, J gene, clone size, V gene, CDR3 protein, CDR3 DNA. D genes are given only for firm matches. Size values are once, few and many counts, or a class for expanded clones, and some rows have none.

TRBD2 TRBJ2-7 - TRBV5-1 CASSLVGRSVQYF TGCGCCAGCAGCTTGGTCGGGAGGAGTGTGCAGTACTTC
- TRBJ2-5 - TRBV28 CASSSSRGGQETQYF TGTGCCAGCAGTTCGTCTCGAGGCGGCCAAGAGACCCAGTACTTC
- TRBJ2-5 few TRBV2 CASSRGETQYF TGTGCCAGCAGTAGGGGTGAGACCCAGTACTTC
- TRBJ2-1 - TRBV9 CASSVDLTIYNEQFF TGTGCCAGCAGCGTAGACTTGACTATATACAATGAGCAGTTCTTC
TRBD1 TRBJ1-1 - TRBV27 CASSLLGRGLAEAFF TGTGCCAGCAGTTTATTGGGCAGGGGGCTCGCTGAAGCTTTCTTT
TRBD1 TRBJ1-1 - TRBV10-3 CAISGTGNTEAFF TGTGCCATCAGTGGGACAGGGAACACTGAAGCTTTCTTT
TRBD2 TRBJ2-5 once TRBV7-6 CASSPRPLAGGETQYF TGTGCCAGCAGCCCTAGGCCCCTAGCGGGGGGGGAGACCCAGTACTTC
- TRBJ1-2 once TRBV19 CASSIDRFRDTYGYTF TGTGCCAGTAGTATAGATCGGTTCAGGGATACCTATGGCTACACCTTC
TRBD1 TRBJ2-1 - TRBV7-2 CASSSGTGPYNEQFF TGTGCCAGCAGCTCCGGGACAGGCCCATACAATGAGCAGTTCTTC
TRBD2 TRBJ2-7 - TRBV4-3 CASSQDRRTSGSYSYEQYF TGCGCCAGCAGCCAAGATCGTCGGACTAGCGGGAGTTACTCCTACGAGCAGTACTTC
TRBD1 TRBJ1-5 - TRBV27 CASRGTGDSARHF TGTGCCAGCAGAGGGACAGGTGATTCAGCCCGGCATTTT
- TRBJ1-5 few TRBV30 CAWRTGTFNQPQHF TGTGCCTGGAGGACCGGGACTTTCAATCAGCCCCAGCATTTT
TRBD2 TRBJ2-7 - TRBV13 CASSPGLAERSSYEQYF TGTGCCAGCAGCCCGGGCCTAGCGGAAAGGTCCTCCTACGAGCAGTACTTC
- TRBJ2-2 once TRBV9 CASSVRSQNTGELFF TGTGCCAGCAGCGTGAGGAGCCAGAACACCGGGGAGCTGTTTTTT
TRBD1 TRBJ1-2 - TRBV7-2 CASSTQAGTGGPW TGTGCCAGCAGCACCCAAGCCGGGACAGGGGGTCCGTGG
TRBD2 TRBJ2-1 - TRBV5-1 CASRTSGNNEQFF TGCGCCAGCAGGACTAGCGGCAACAATGAGCAGTTCTTC
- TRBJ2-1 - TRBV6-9 CASSWAGEQFF TGTGCCAGCAGTTGGGCGGGAGAGCAGTTCTTC
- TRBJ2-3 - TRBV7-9 CASSTGLMGGTDTQYF TGTGCCAGCAGCACCGGACTCATGGGTGGCACAGATACGCAGTATTTT
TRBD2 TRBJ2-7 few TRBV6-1 CASSEAPSGRALMYEQYF TGTGCCAGCAGTGAAGCGCCTAGCGGGAGGGCCCTCATGTACGAGCAGTACTTC
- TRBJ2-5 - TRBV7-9 CASRRQGGETQYF TGTGCCAGCAGACGACAGGGAGGAGAGACCCAGTACTTC
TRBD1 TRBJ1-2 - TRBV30 CAWSSGGYYGYTF TGTGCCTGGAGTTCAGGGGGATACTATGGCTACACCTTC
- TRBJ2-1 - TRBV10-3 CAIPGVEQFF TGTGCCATCCCCGGGGTTGAGCAGTTCTTC
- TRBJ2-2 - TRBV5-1 CASSLGGLRIF TGCGCCAGCAGCTTGGGGGGGCTACGGATTTTT
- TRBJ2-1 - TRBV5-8 CASSLEGLVGNEQFF TGTGCCAGCAGCTTGGAGGGGCTGGTCGGGAATGAGCAGTTCTTC
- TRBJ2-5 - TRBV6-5 CASGRPPPQYF TGTGCCAGCGGGCGCCCCCCTCCCCAGTACTTC
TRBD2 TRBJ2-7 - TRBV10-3 CAISAGTSRSSYEQYF TGTGCCATCAGCGCCGGGACTAGCAGGAGCTCCTACGAGCAGTACTTC
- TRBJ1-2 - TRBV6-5 CASSYSRRDYGYTF TGTGCCAGCAGTTACTCGCGCCGGGACTATGGCTACACCTTC
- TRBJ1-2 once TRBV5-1 CASSLGRSGFYGYTF TGCGCCAGCAGCTTGGGTCGATCAGGGTTCTATGGCTACACCTTC
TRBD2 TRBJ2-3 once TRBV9 CASSVGLAGPPFTDTQYF TGTGCCAGCAGCGTAGGGCTAGCGGGACCCCCATTCACAGATACGCAGTATTTT
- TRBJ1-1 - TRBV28 CASTRMSVNTEAFF TGTGCCAGCACCCGTATGTCGGTGAACACTGAAGCTTTCTTT
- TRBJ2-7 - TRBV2 CASNPLSSVRYEQYF TGTGCCAGCAATCCTCTTTCTAGCGTTCGATACGAGCAGTACTTC